The 14 T cell receptor beta chains below all came from one sample that was sequenced in a study of identifying expanded T cells in peripheral blood. Method: immunoSEQ multiplex PCR; TCRdb's copy keeps in-frame clones and lacks some. The sample holds 120,000 or so clones, more than 75% seen once. What was sequenced was blood. The receptors were sampled from a person aged 18-69 years in good health.

The genes are TRBV7-9 and TRBJ1-1, with D uncertain. V dropped 5 bases and J dropped 4 bases, with 14 bases sitting between them. CDR1 is SEHNR and CDR2 is FQNEAQ in the germline V gene (reference sequence). CDR3 length: 14 amino acids. In DNA, the CDR3 is TGTGCCAGCAGCATGGCCTTTGGGAGCACTGAAGCTTTCTTT. This codes for CASSMAFGSTEAFF.

This chain joins TRBV25-1 and TRBJ1-1; the D is unclear. CDR1 is MGHDK and CDR2 is SYGVNS in the germline V gene. The CDR3 spans 14 residues. The V end was cut by 4 bases, the J end by 4 bases, with 13 bases between. The chain's CDR3 is CASSGSLSRTEAFF. CDR3 nucleotide sequence: TGTGCCAGCAGTGGCAGCTTGAGTCGCACTGAAGCTTTCTTT. The full variable domain, in which reference TRBV25-1 and TRBJ1-1 provide the parts outside the CDR3, is EADIYQTPRYLVIGTGKKITLECSQTMGHDKMYWYQQDPGMELHLIHYSYGVNSTEKGDLSSESTVSRIRTEHFPLTLESARPSHTSQYLCASSGSLSRTEAFFGQGTRLTVV.

This clone was seen just once. The rearrangement links TRBV10-3 to TRBJ1-1; D not certain. In germline, CDR1 is ENHRY, CDR2 SYGVKD. With 7 bases removed from V and 1 base from J, the gap between germline ends came to 13 bases. The CDR3 has 14 amino acids. The CDR3 here is CAITGSEGNTEAFF. CDR3 DNA: TGTGCCATCACGGGAAGCGAAGGGAACACTGAAGCTTTCTTT.

V is TRBV7-9 and J is TRBJ1-6; 8 bases line up with TRBD1. The junction had 10 bases not matched to a gene; V was cut back by 1 base and J by 2 bases. Germline V gives CDR1 SEHNR, CDR2 FQNEAQ (reference sequence). The length of the CDR3 is 19 residues. Here the CDR3 DNA reads TGTGCCAGCAGCTTAGGTTCGGTCAGGGGGCCAACCTATAATTCACCCCTCCACTTT. Amino acid sequence: CASSLGSVRGPTYNSPLHF.

This clone was observed a single time. V gene TRBV7-9 combines with J gene TRBJ2-5, with a weak D call TRBD1 (6 bases). V was trimmed by 3 bases and J by 3 bases, leaving 20 bases between them. The CDR3 consists of 17 residues. The V gene's germline CDR1 is SEHNR and CDR2 FQNEAQ (reference sequence). In nucleotides, the CDR3 is TGTGCCAGCAGCTTTATAGGCAGGGGCCATAACAAAGAGACCCAGTACTTC. Translation gives CASSFIGRGHNKETQYF. Full variable domain (rest looked up from reference TRBV7-9 and TRBJ2-5): DTGVSQNPRHKITKRGQNVTFRCDPISEHNRLYWYRQTLGQGPEFLTYFQNEAQLEKSRLLSDRFSAERPKGSFSTLEIQRTEQGDSAMYLCASSFIGRGHNKETQYFGPGTRLLVL.

V gene TRBV11-2 combines with J gene TRBJ2-7, with no clear D. This CDR3 has 13 amino acids. Germline loops: CDR1 SGHAT, CDR2 FQNNGV. V gave up 1 base and J gave up 5 bases, with 9 bases separating them. CDR3 loop: CASSLATRNEQYF. CDR3 in DNA: TGTGCCAGCAGCTTAGCCACCAGAAACGAGCAGTACTTC.

V and J are TRBV7-3 and TRBJ2-3; weak D call: TRBD2 (6 bases). CDR3 length: 13 residues. Germline values: CDR1 SGHTA, CDR2 FQGTGA. Trimming left V 5 bases short and J 6 bases short, with 12 bases between. CDR3 nucleotide sequence: TGTGCCAGCAGCCCTCCGGGGGAGGATACGCAGTATTTT. This sequence encodes CASSPPGEDTQYF.

This chain joins TRBV5-4 and TRBJ1-2; 7 nucleotides agree with TRBD1. With 4 bases clipped from V and 2 bases from J, the junction kept 2 bases outside the gene matches. From germline, CDR1 is SGHNT and CDR2 YYREEE (reference sequence). CDR3 length: 13 amino acids. CDR3 residues: CASSVQGNYGYTF. Here the CDR3 DNA reads TGTGCCAGCAGCGTACAGGGGAACTATGGCTACACCTTC.

The chain couples TRBV5-5 to TRBJ1-1; D not resolved. The CDR3 runs to 16 residues. Trimming removed 2 bases at V and 2 bases at J, with 16 bases between. Germline CDR1 SGHKS, CDR2 YYEKEE (reference sequence). CDR3 amino acids: CASSFPVTDKNTEAFF. The CDR3 DNA follows: TGTGCCAGCAGCTTTCCCGTTACAGATAAAAACACTGAAGCTTTCTTT. Filled out from reference TRBV5-5 and TRBJ1-1, the complete variable domain reads DAGVTQSPTHLIKTRGQQVTLRCSPISGHKSVSWYQQVLGQGPQFIFQYYEKEERGRGNFPDRFSARQFPNYSSELNVNALLLGDSALYLCASSFPVTDKNTEAFFGQGTRLTVV.

This chain joins TRBV9 and TRBJ2-1; either TRBD1 or TRBD2 may fit D (6 bases each). CDR3 size: 15 residues. The germline V and J ends were trimmed by 4 bases and 3 bases, with 14 bases remaining between them. The germline V gene has CDR1 SGDLS and CDR2 YYNGEE. The CDR3 reads CASSLIGGGYNEQFF. CDR3 nucleotide sequence: TGTGCCAGCAGCCTTATAGGAGGGGGCTACAATGAGCAGTTCTTC.

The gene calls are TRBV9 and TRBJ2-3; 11 bases are shared with TRBD2. V gave up 2 bases and J gave up 4 bases; unmatched junction bases: 6. CDR1 is SGDLS and CDR2 is YYNGEE in the germline V gene. The CDR3 loop spans 16 amino acids. CDR3 nucleotide sequence: TGTGCCAGCAGCGTGCGTAGCGGGGGGGCCCCAGATACGCAGTATTTT. It yields the protein CASSVRSGGAPDTQYF.

The CDR3 sequence: CASSPIEQNNEQFF. CDR3 nucleotides: TGTGCCAGCTCACCAATCGAACAGAACAATGAGCAGTTCTTC. The rearrangement links TRBV18 to TRBJ2-1, with unresolved D. This CDR3 is built from 14 residues. Germline CDR1 reads KGHSH; CDR2 reads LQKENI. V was clipped by 2 bases and J by 5 bases, with 10 bases between them.

The CDR3 reads CASSYSSGAVRGEQFF. CDR3 coding DNA: TGTGCCAGCAGTTATAGTAGCGGGGCAGTCAGGGGTGAGCAGTTCTTC. The chain recombines TRBV6-6 with TRBJ2-1, with TRBD2 identical over 8 bases. The CDR3 loop spans 16 amino acids. The V gene end was trimmed by 3 bases and the J gene end by 9 bases; junction bases not matched to a gene: 13. CDR1 is MNHNY, CDR2 SVGAGI, per germline (reference sequence).

The rearrangement links TRBV11-2 to TRBJ1-1; 9 positions agree with TRBD1. V lost 7 bases to trimming and J lost 5 bases; unmatched junction nucleotides: 11. This CDR3 has 15 amino acids. Germline CDR1 SGHAT, CDR2 FQNNGV. The CDR3 coding sequence is TGTGCCAGCAACTCCATCGGGACAGGGCGGACTGAAGCTTTCTTT. The encoded protein is CASNSIGTGRTEAFF.